One and the same sample provided the 18 T cell receptor beta chains below, sequenced in a study of cytomegalovirus exposure and HLA in healthy donors. In the PCR, 60 Vbeta and 13 Jbeta primers were used. Assay: immunoSEQ multiplex PCR; the TCRdb copy retains only in-frame clones and omits some. The table shows around 220,000 clones, with about 75% occurring only once. The sample comprised PBMCs. These receptor sequences come from a woman between 25 and 40 years old in good health and CMV-seronegative.

This clone was seen just once. This chain joins TRBV7-3 and TRBJ1-1, with TRBD1 matching over 9 bases. V lost 6 bases and J lost 3; bases outside the gene matches: 11. This CDR3 region has 16 residues. Per the germline V gene, CDR1 is SGHTA and CDR2 is FQGTGA. This chain's CDR3 is CASRSGTGRGDTEAFF. CDR3 bases: TGTGCCAGCAGATCCGGGACAGGGAGGGGGGACACTGAAGCTTTCTTT.

This rearrangement joins TRBV11-3 to TRBJ2-1; the match to TRBD2 covers 8 bases. V was clipped by 5 bases and J by 9 bases; unmatched bases: 6. CDR3 length: 13 residues. Per germline, CDR1 SGHNT and CDR2 YENEEA. The CDR3 DNA sequence: TGTGCCAGCAGCCTCGGACTAGCCGCTGAGCAGTTCTTC. Translating gives CASSLGLAAEQFF.

The CDR3, as DNA: TGTGCTAGTGGTTTGCATACAGGGGGATTGAACACTGAAGCTTTCTTT. It encodes CASGLHTGGLNTEAFF. The chain couples TRBV12-5 to TRBJ1-1, with TRBD1 matching 8 bases. The V gene end was trimmed by 2 bases and the J gene end by 0 bases; junction bases not matched to a gene: 5. Germline values: CDR1 LGHNT, CDR2 FRNRAP. The CDR3 has 16 residues.

The chain joins TRBV7-8 to TRBJ1-2, with TRBD1 matching 8 bases. Per germline, CDR1 SGHVS and CDR2 FQNEAQ. V gave up 5 bases and J gave up 6 bases; unmatched junction bases: 5. This CDR3 comprises 13 residues. CDR3 nucleotides: TGTGCCAGCAGCCGGAACAGGGGGGATGGCTACACCTTC. The encoded protein is CASSRNRGDGYTF.

The chain carries TRBV27 and TRBJ1-4; 7 positions match TRBD1. With V trimmed by 6 bases and J by 5 bases, 9 bases remained unmatched. Per the germline V gene, CDR1 is MNHEY and CDR2 is SMNVEV (reference sequence). The CDR3 consists of 15 residues. The CDR3 reads CASSPGTEENEKLFF. The DNA of the CDR3 is TGTGCCAGCAGCCCAGGGACAGAAGAGAATGAAAAACTGTTTTTT.

DNA for the CDR3: TGTGCCAGCAGTCGGGCAGCGGGACCCTACAATGAGCAGTTCTTC. It yields the protein CASSRAAGPYNEQFF. The V call is TRBV6-5, the J call TRBJ2-1; 7 bases are shared with TRBD2. CDR3 size: 15 residues. Germline CDR1 MNHEY, CDR2 SVGAGI. V was clipped by 5 bases and J by 2 bases; unmatched bases: 6.

This clone occurred a few times. This chain links TRBV6-6 with TRBJ2-2, with TRBD1 identical over 11 bases. This CDR3 has 15 amino acids. V lost 2 bases and J lost 7; bases outside the gene matches: 3. Per germline, CDR1 MNHNY and CDR2 SVGAGI (reference sequence). DNA of the CDR3: TGTGCCAGCAGTTACGCGGGACAGGGGGGCGGGGAGCTGTTTTTT. Translation: CASSYAGQGGGELFF.

The rearrangement joins TRBV27 to TRBJ2-1; 8 bases are shared with TRBD1. CDR1 and CDR2 (germline): MNHEY, SMNVEV (reference sequence). This CDR3 is built from 13 residues. V was clipped by 0 bases and J by 8 bases; unmatched bases: 0. The CDR3: CASSLSTGDEQFF. As DNA, the CDR3 is TGTGCCAGCAGTTTATCGACAGGGGATGAGCAGTTCTTC.

V and J are TRBV7-8 and TRBJ2-1, with 8 bases identical to TRBD2. This CDR3 comprises 12 residues. J was trimmed by 13 bases and V by 5 bases; bases with no gene match: 7. Germline lookup yields CDR1 SGHVS and CDR2 FQNEAQ. In nucleotides, the CDR3 is TGTGCCAGCAGCCCGGGGGGGGGAGGACAGTTCTTC. Translation gives CASSPGGGGQFF.

J is TRBJ2-1 and V is TRBV7-2; 8 positions agree with TRBD2. V shed 3 bases and J 8 bases; nucleotides not matched to a gene: 3. This CDR3 is 13 amino acids long. Germline lookup yields CDR1 SGHTA and CDR2 FQGNSA. Here the CDR3 reads CASSFTGGDEQFF. In DNA form, the CDR3 reads TGTGCCAGCAGCTTTACCGGGGGGGATGAGCAGTTCTTC. The full variable domain, with the rest looked up from reference TRBV7-2 and TRBJ2-1, is GAGVSQSPSNKVTEKGKDVELRCDPISGHTALYWYRQSLGQGLEFLIYFQGNSAPDKSGLPSDRFSAERTGGSVSTLTIQRTQQEDSAVYLCASSFTGGDEQFFGPGTRLTVL.

The chain links TRBV19 to TRBJ2-7; D gene uncertain. The V end was cut by 2 bases, the J end by 0 bases, with 8 bases between. Germline values: CDR1 LNHDA, CDR2 SQIVND (reference sequence). CDR3 length equals 14 residues. CDR3 sequence: CASSISGSSYEQYF. DNA of the CDR3: TGTGCCAGTAGTATATCCGGTAGCTCCTACGAGCAGTACTTC.

The V and J genes are TRBV30 and TRBJ1-2; D call uncertain. CDR1 is GTSNPN, CDR2 SVGIG, per germline (reference sequence). V lost 2 bases to trimming and J lost 2 bases, with 6 bases between them. The CDR3 is 12 residues long. The DNA for the CDR3 is TGTGCCTGGAGTCGGGAAAACTATGGCTACACCTTC. Its protein is CAWSRENYGYTF. Full variable domain (outside the CDR3, taken from reference TRBV30 and TRBJ1-2): SQTIHQWPATLVQPVGSPLSLECTVEGTSNPNLYWYRQAAGRGLQLLFYSVGIGQISSEVPQNLSASRPQDRQFILSSKKLLLSDSGFYLCAWSRENYGYTFGSGTRLTVV.

The V and J genes are TRBV6-9 and TRBJ1-2; the match to TRBD1 covers 7 bases. Germline V CDR1 and CDR2: MNHGY, SVAAGI. The CDR3 is made up of 17 amino acids. Trimming at V came to 2 bases and at J to 3 bases, leaving 12 bases not matched to a gene. The chain's CDR3 is CASSYNRVHRGDYGYTF. Written as DNA, the CDR3 is TGTGCCAGCAGTTATAACCGCGTCCACAGGGGTGACTATGGCTACACCTTC.

The chain has TRBV7-9 and TRBJ1-1, with D unresolved. The CDR3 has 14 residues. Germline CDR1 reads SEHNR; CDR2 reads FQNEAQ (reference sequence). The ends were cut back, 2 bases at V and 6 bases at J, with 13 bases in the middle. This chain's CDR3 is CASSLPAATPEAFF. CDR3 nucleotides: TGTGCCAGCAGCTTACCCGCGGCGACCCCTGAAGCTTTCTTT. Variable domain in full (rest from reference TRBV7-9 and TRBJ1-1): DTGVSQNPRHKITKRGQNVTFRCDPISEHNRLYWYRQTLGQGPEFLTYFQNEAQLEKSRLLSDRFSAERPKGSFSTLEIQRTEQGDSAMYLCASSLPAATPEAFFGQGTRLTVV.

The V gene is TRBV6-5, the J gene TRBJ2-7; 11 positions match TRBD2. Germline lookup yields CDR1 MNHEY and CDR2 SVGAGI. The CDR3 is 15 amino acids. Unmatched junction bases numbered 6, after V lost 6 bases and J lost 2 bases. CDR3 DNA: TGTGCCAGCAGACCCAGACTAGCGGGGACCTACGAGCAGTACTTC. This translates into CASRPRLAGTYEQYF.

This chain connects TRBV7-9 to TRBJ1-5; D is possibly TRBD1 (5 bases). The germline V gene encodes CDR1 SEHNR and CDR2 FQNEAQ (reference sequence). There are 13 residues in the CDR3. V dropped 5 bases and J dropped 6 bases, with 11 bases sitting between them. CDR3 DNA sequence: TGTGCCAGCAGCCTCCAGGGTCTTCAGCCCCAGCATTTT. Translated: CASSLQGLQPQHF.

V usage is TRBV6-5 and J usage is TRBJ2-7; 8 bases fit TRBD1. The V and J ends lost 4 bases and 4 bases, in that order; junction bases with no gene match: 12. Germline V lookup: CDR1 MNHEY, CDR2 SVGAGI. This CDR3 is built from 16 residues. The CDR3 region has the DNA TGTGCCAGCAGTTCTATCCGGACAGGGAGTAAGTACGAGCAGTACTTC. Amino acids: CASSSIRTGSKYEQYF.

The rearrangement joins TRBV7-3 to TRBJ2-2; a possible D gene is TRBD1 (6 bases). The CDR3 covers 17 residues. Trimming removed 11 bases at V and 0 bases at J, with 22 bases between. Per the germline V gene, CDR1 is SGHTA and CDR2 is FQGTGA. The CDR3 sequence is CACPGTSVDSNTGELFF. Written as DNA, the CDR3 is TGTGCCTGTCCCGGGACATCCGTCGACTCGAACACCGGGGAGCTGTTTTTT.